The rows below give T cell receptor beta chains drawn from one sample of a study of OX40 agonist ivuxolimab in advanced cancers. Generated by immunoSEQ multiplex PCR, the TCRdb table keeps only in-frame clones and is missing some. The data hold tens of thousands of clones, with less than 90% observed a single time. Sample: CD4+ or CD8+ T cells sorted from blood, taken in a trial of the OX40 agonist ivuxolimab. The receptors stem from an adult with an advanced solid tumor such as melanoma, head and neck, liver or kidney cancer. The CDR3 runs from the conserved cysteine through the conserved F or W. Each record gives: clone size, V gene, D gene, J gene, CDR3 DNA, CDR3 protein. A D gene is named only where the DNA matches it firmly. A clone size is listed for some rows: how often the clone was seen (once, few, many), or a class if it is expanded.

clone size: once; V gene: TRBV5-8; D gene: TRBD1; J gene: TRBJ1-5; CDR3 DNA: TGTGCCAGCAGCGACGGGACAGGGCAGCGTCAGCCCCAGCATTTT; CDR3 protein: CASSDGTGQRQPQHF
clone size: .; V gene: TRBV9; D gene: .; J gene: TRBJ1-1; CDR3 DNA: TGTGCCAGCAGCCCCCTATCGGGGGGAAAAGGGACTGAAGCTTTCTTT; CDR3 protein: CASSPLSGGKGTEAFF
clone size: .; V gene: TRBV5-1; D gene: TRBD2; J gene: TRBJ2-5; CDR3 DNA: TGCGCCAGCAGCTTGACGGCGGGGGGTGAGGAGACCCAGTACTTC; CDR3 protein: CASSLTAGGEETQYF
clone size: few; V gene: TRBV28; D gene: .; J gene: TRBJ1-1; CDR3 DNA: TGTGCCACCCTGAGTGCGAGGAAAACTGAAGCTTTCTTT; CDR3 protein: CATLSARKTEAFF
clone size: .; V gene: TRBV27; D gene: .; J gene: TRBJ1-2; CDR3 DNA: TGTGCCAGCAGTTTAGCCCGAGGCAACTATGGCTACACCTTC; CDR3 protein: CASSLARGNYGYTF
clone size: .; V gene: TRBV4-1; D gene: .; J gene: TRBJ1-2; CDR3 DNA: TGCGCCAGCAGCCAAGTTGCGGCTAACTATGGCTACACCTTC; CDR3 protein: CASSQVAANYGYTF
clone size: .; V gene: TRBV4-3; D gene: TRBD1; J gene: TRBJ1-2; CDR3 DNA: TGCGCCAGCAGCCAGCCTACGCCGGGACAGGGTATTGGCTACACCTTC; CDR3 protein: CASSQPTPGQGIGYTF
clone size: once; V gene: TRBV5-8; D gene: TRBD1; J gene: TRBJ1-2; CDR3 DNA: TGTGCCAGCAGGTACGGTGGAGGAGGGGGCCTTTATGGCTACACCTTC; CDR3 protein: CASRYGGGGGLYGYTF
clone size: .; V gene: TRBV19; D gene: .; J gene: TRBJ1-1; CDR3 DNA: TGTGCCAGCACAGGGTGGGGGCAAGCTTTCTTT; CDR3 protein: CASTGWGQAFF
clone size: .; V gene: TRBV5-6; D gene: .; J gene: TRBJ1-2; CDR3 DNA: TGTGCCAGCAGCTCGCTCGGGGTTGGTTATTCGGGCTACACCTTC; CDR3 protein: CASSSLGVGYSGYTF
clone size: .; V gene: TRBV30; D gene: .; J gene: TRBJ1-2; CDR3 DNA: TGTGCCTGGAGTCTCCGACGCTACTCTAACTATGGCTACACCTTC; CDR3 protein: CAWSLRRYSNYGYTF
clone size: .; V gene: TRBV10-1; D gene: .; J gene: TRBJ2-2; CDR3 DNA: TGCGCCAGCAGTGACTTGTCCACCGGGGAGCTGTTTTTT; CDR3 protein: CASSDLSTGELFF
clone size: few; V gene: TRBV29-1; D gene: .; J gene: TRBJ2-7; CDR3 DNA: TGCAGCGTTGCCAGGACCTCCTACGAGCAGTACTTC; CDR3 protein: CSVARTSYEQYF
clone size: .; V gene: TRBV6-5; D gene: TRBD2; J gene: TRBJ2-3; CDR3 DNA: TGTGCCAGCAGCCGGGGGGATGGAACAGATACGCAGTATTTT; CDR3 protein: CASSRGDGTDTQYF
clone size: .; V gene: TRBV6-6; D gene: .; J gene: TRBJ2-7; CDR3 DNA: TGTGCCAGCAGTGTGAAGGGATTGCAGCGCGAGCAGTACTTC; CDR3 protein: CASSVKGLQREQYF
clone size: .; V gene: TRBV6-5; D gene: .; J gene: TRBJ2-1; CDR3 DNA: TGTGCCAGCAGCCGCGGACAGTATGAGCAGTTCTTC; CDR3 protein: CASSRGQYEQFF
clone size: .; V gene: TRBV6-6; D gene: .; J gene: TRBJ1-3; CDR3 DNA: TGTGCCAGCAGGGCAGTCTCTGGAAACACCATATATTTT; CDR3 protein: CASRAVSGNTIYF
clone size: .; V gene: TRBV11-2; D gene: TRBD1; J gene: TRBJ2-5; CDR3 DNA: TGTGCCAGCAGCTCACAGGGGATGGTAGAGACCCAGTACTTC; CDR3 protein: CASSSQGMVETQYF
clone size: few; V gene: TRBV29-1; D gene: .; J gene: TRBJ2-1; CDR3 DNA: TGCAGCGTCCCTGGGACAAATAATGAGCAGTTCTTC; CDR3 protein: CSVPGTNNEQFF
clone size: .; V gene: TRBV11-3; D gene: .; J gene: TRBJ2-1; CDR3 DNA: TGTGCCAGCAGCCCCGGACGGGGCAGTCACAATGAGCAGTTCTTC; CDR3 protein: CASSPGRGSHNEQFF
clone size: .; V gene: TRBV28; D gene: TRBD1; J gene: TRBJ2-1; CDR3 DNA: TGTGCCAGCAGTTTAGGGGACAGGGACTACAATGAGCAGTTCTTC; CDR3 protein: CASSLGDRDYNEQFF
clone size: .; V gene: TRBV18; D gene: .; J gene: TRBJ2-5; CDR3 DNA: TGTGCCAGCTCACCACCAGGTCGACTAGTTGGTGAGACCCAGTACTTC; CDR3 protein: CASSPPGRLVGETQYF
clone size: .; V gene: TRBV18; D gene: TRBD1; J gene: TRBJ1-6; CDR3 DNA: TGTGCCAGCTCACCCAGATCCGACAGGGGGAATTCACCCCTCCACTTT; CDR3 protein: CASSPRSDRGNSPLHF
clone size: .; V gene: TRBV4-3; D gene: .; J gene: TRBJ2-5; CDR3 DNA: TGCGCCAGCAGCCAAACCGGGACTTCACAAGAGACCCAGTACTTC; CDR3 protein: CASSQTGTSQETQYF
clone size: .; V gene: TRBV29-1; D gene: .; J gene: TRBJ1-6; CDR3 DNA: TGCAGCGTGGGGGTGTTCTGTGGGAATTCACCCCTCCACTTT; CDR3 protein: CSVGVFCGNSPLHF
clone size: few; V gene: TRBV6-1; D gene: TRBD1; J gene: TRBJ2-7; CDR3 DNA: TGTGCCAGCAGTAAACAGGGGAACGAGCAGTACTTC; CDR3 protein: CASSKQGNEQYF
clone size: .; V gene: TRBV5-4; D gene: TRBD2; J gene: TRBJ2-3; CDR3 DNA: TGTGCCAGCAGCTTTAGGACTAGCGGGAGTACAGATACGCAGTATTTT; CDR3 protein: CASSFRTSGSTDTQYF
clone size: .; V gene: TRBV6-5; D gene: TRBD1; J gene: TRBJ1-2; CDR3 DNA: TGTGCCAGCAGGGGACAGGGATTAGCTAACTATGGCTACACCTTC; CDR3 protein: CASRGQGLANYGYTF
clone size: .; V gene: TRBV7-2; D gene: TRBD2; J gene: TRBJ2-7; CDR3 DNA: TGTGCCAGCAGCCAGGCGGGGGGAAGCTCCTACGAGCAGTACTTC; CDR3 protein: CASSQAGGSSYEQYF